The 21 T cell receptor beta chains in this list originate from one sample, sequenced in a study of cytomegalovirus exposure and HLA in healthy donors. Primers for the PCR totalled 60 Vbeta and 13 Jbeta. Assay used: immunoSEQ multiplex PCR; TCRdb lists only in-frame clones, some missing. The sample includes more than 95,000 clones, approximately 66% seen only once; the top ten take 2.5% to 4%. The sequencing input was PBMCs. All receptors come from a woman between 50 and 59 years old in good health and CMV-seronegative.

In its sample, this clone was seen a few times. V usage is TRBV6-4 and J usage is TRBJ1-2; 7 bases are shared with TRBD1. V dropped 6 bases and J dropped 8; count of bases not matched to a gene: 6. Germline CDR1 reads MRHNA; CDR2 reads SNTAGT. The CDR3 spans 12 residues. The CDR3 spells CASRAGTEGYTF. CDR3 nucleotides: TGTGCCAGCAGAGCCGGGACAGAGGGCTACACCTTC.

The J gene is TRBJ1-2, the V gene TRBV27; 9 bases match TRBD1. Germline V gene data show CDR1 as MNHEY and CDR2 as SMNVEV (reference sequence). J was trimmed by 8 bases and V by 7 bases; bases with no gene match: 11. The CDR3 covers 14 residues. The CDR3 region has the DNA TGTGCCAGCACCCTAGGGACAGGGCTTTACGGCTACACCTTC. Translated, it gives CASTLGTGLYGYTF.

This chain connects TRBV9 to TRBJ2-2; D unresolved. Trimming cost V 5 bases and J 0 bases, with 5 bases left between them. Germline V gene sequence: CDR1 SGDLS, CDR2 YYNGEE. This CDR3 contains 13 residues. This CDR3 is CASRQTNTGELFF. In DNA form, the CDR3 reads TGTGCCAGCAGGCAGACGAACACCGGGGAGCTGTTTTTT.

The chain combines TRBV2 with TRBJ2-2; 7 positions agree with TRBD1. The V gene end was trimmed by 3 bases and the J gene end by 2 bases; junction bases not matched to a gene: 3. This CDR3 region has 15 residues. Per germline, CDR1 SNHLY and CDR2 FYNNEI. The CDR3: CASSEQGENTGELFF. CDR3 bases: TGTGCCAGCAGTGAGCAGGGGGAAAACACCGGGGAGCTGTTTTTT. The variable domain in full, completed from reference TRBV2 and TRBJ2-2, reads EPEVTQTPSHQVTQMGQEVILRCVPISNHLYFYWYRQILGQKVEFLVSFYNNEISEKSEIFDDQFSVERPDGSNFTLKIRSTKLEDSAMYFCASSEQGENTGELFFGEGSRLTVL.

The rearrangement uses TRBV7-2 and TRBJ2-7; D not resolved. Germline CDR1 is SGHTA and CDR2 is FQGNSA. This CDR3 has 13 residues. Trimming cost V 2 bases and J 4 bases, with 9 bases left between them. Here the CDR3 DNA reads TGTGCCAGCAGCTTACGTTCTATTTACGAGCAGTACTTC. This sequence encodes CASSLRSIYEQYF.

The CDR3 nucleotides read TGCGCCAGCAGTGCAATGGCTAGCGGGGTTGGGACCCAGTACTTC. Translating it yields CASSAMASGVGTQYF. J is TRBJ2-5 and V is TRBV10-1; 9 bases line up with TRBD2. Per the germline V gene, CDR1 is WNHNN and CDR2 is SYGVQD (reference sequence). The CDR3 is made up of 15 amino acids. Trimming at V came to 4 bases and at J to 7 bases, leaving 10 bases not matched to a gene.

A word on this clone: At one end the junction does not follow the germline gene, possibly because of a read error. The chain couples TRBV7-7 to TRBJ2-3, with 7 bases lining up with TRBD1. In germline, CDR1 is SSHAT, CDR2 FNYEAQ (reference sequence). The CDR3 extends over 14 amino acids. The CDR3 protein is CASSLSTGADTQYF. In DNA, the CDR3 is TGTGCTAGCAGCTTAAGTACAGGGGCCGATACGCAGTATTTT.

This rearrangement joins TRBV7-9 to TRBJ1-4; tentatively, D is TRBD1 (5 bases). Germline V lookup: CDR1 SEHNR, CDR2 FQNEAQ (reference sequence). V was cut by 0 bases and J by 7 bases, with 12 bases left in between. CDR3 length: 15 amino acids. Here the CDR3 reads CASSLAQGGGEKLFF. The CDR3 DNA sequence: TGTGCCAGCAGCTTAGCCCAGGGCGGCGGTGAAAAACTGTTTTTT.

The chain has TRBV19 and TRBJ2-3; D may be TRBD2 (6 bases). Germline V CDR1 and CDR2: LNHDA, SQIVND (reference sequence). This CDR3 is built from 14 residues. Trimming took 4 bases from V and 5 from J, leaving 13 bases between them. The CDR3 DNA is TGTGCCAGTAGTAGGGCGCGGGGAGGAGATACGCAGTATTTT. Protein sequence: CASSRARGGDTQYF.

V is TRBV6-5 and J is TRBJ1-5; the D is unclear. The V gene lost 8 bases and the J gene lost 5 bases, with 19 bases spanning the gap. Germline values: CDR1 MNHEY, CDR2 SVGAGI. This CDR3 region has 15 residues. CDR3 DNA: TGTGCCAGCGCCCACAAGTCGGGAGTGGATCAGCCCCAGCATTTT. It is translated as CASAHKSGVDQPQHF.

CDR3 region: CAISERVRGETNEKLFF. DNA of the CDR3: TGTGCCATCAGTGAGCGCGTACGCGGGGAAACTAATGAAAAACTGTTTTTT. This chain connects TRBV10-3 to TRBJ1-4, with no clear D. Trimming removed 2 bases from V and 1 base from J, with 14 bases in between. The germline V gene encodes CDR1 ENHRY and CDR2 SYGVKD. The CDR3 loop spans 17 amino acids.

This clone came up a few times. V gene TRBV5-1 combines with J gene TRBJ2-1; the match to TRBD1 covers 7 bases. CDR3 length: 15 amino acids. CDR1 and CDR2 from the germline V gene are SGHRS and YFSETQ. V shed 3 bases and J 2 bases; nucleotides not matched to a gene: 5. The CDR3 sequence is CASSSQGRPYNEQFF. The CDR3, as DNA: TGCGCCAGCAGCTCACAGGGGAGACCCTACAATGAGCAGTTCTTC.

This clone occurred a few times. The V call is TRBV27, the J call TRBJ1-4; D not certain. The V end lost 10 bases, the J end lost 0 bases, and 15 bases lay between the germline ends. CDR3 size: 15 residues. The V gene's germline CDR1 is MNHEY and CDR2 SMNVEV (reference sequence). CDR3 protein: CATQPSGATNEKLFF. CDR3 nucleotide sequence: TGTGCCACCCAACCCTCAGGTGCAACTAATGAAAAACTGTTTTTT.

The rearrangement uses TRBV5-6 and TRBJ1-1, with 8 bases fitting TRBD1. CDR1 SGHDT and CDR2 YYEEEE come from the germline V gene. The CDR3 has 16 residues. V lost 3 bases to trimming and J lost 5 bases; unmatched junction nucleotides: 12. As DNA, the CDR3 is TGTGCCAGCAGCTCCCTGGCGACAGGGGAGGGGACTGAAGCTTTCTTT. Translating gives CASSSLATGEGTEAFF.

The chain uses TRBV7-9 and TRBJ2-3, with D possibly TRBD2 on 5 matching bases. CDR1 is SEHNR and CDR2 is FQNEAQ in the germline V gene (reference sequence). The CDR3 length is 15 residues. With 6 bases removed from V and 0 bases from J, the gap between germline ends came to 13 bases. The CDR3 DNA reads as TGTGCCAGCAGTCCTAGCCTGGGGAGCACAGATACGCAGTATTTT. Protein sequence: CASSPSLGSTDTQYF.

This clone was observed a few times. Other DNA sequences in the same sample also yield this CDR3. The V and J genes are TRBV2 and TRBJ2-7; 13 nucleotides match TRBD2. The CDR3 consists of 16 residues. Looked up from germline, CDR1 is SNHLY and CDR2 is FYNNEI. The trim removed 4 bases at V and 2 bases at J, leaving 5 bases unmatched. CDR3 nucleotides: TGTGCCAGCAGTGGGTCTACTAGCGGGAGGGCCTACGAGCAGTACTTC. It translates to CASSGSTSGRAYEQYF. Full variable domain (rest looked up from reference TRBV2 and TRBJ2-7): EPEVTQTPSHQVTQMGQEVILRCVPISNHLYFYWYRQILGQKVEFLVSFYNNEISEKSEIFDDQFSVERPDGSNFTLKIRSTKLEDSAMYFCASSGSTSGRAYEQYFGPGTRLTVT.

The chain joins TRBV6-5 to TRBJ2-7, with TRBD2 matching 7 bases. V dropped 0 bases and J dropped 2; count of bases not matched to a gene: 4. Germline V CDR1 and CDR2: MNHEY, SVGAGI. CDR3 length equals 15 residues. CDR3 amino acids: CASSYSPSGAYEQYF. In DNA, the CDR3 is TGTGCCAGCAGTTACTCTCCTAGCGGAGCCTACGAGCAGTACTTC.

The chain recombines TRBV6-1 with TRBJ1-5, with TRBD1 identical over 8 bases. Germline V CDR1 and CDR2: MNHNS, SASEGT. This CDR3 spans 14 amino acids. J gave up 5 bases and V 4 bases, and 4 bases lay outside the gene matches. Here the CDR3 reads CASSVAGGHQPQHF. CDR3 nucleotide sequence: TGTGCCAGCAGTGTCGCAGGGGGCCATCAGCCCCAGCATTTT.

The chain employs TRBV11-3 and TRBJ1-1; the match to TRBD1 covers 8 bases. V gave up 5 bases and J gave up 0 bases; unmatched junction bases: 5. Germline-derived CDR1 and CDR2 are SGHNT and YENEEA. CDR3 length: 15 residues. The CDR3 bases are TGTGCCAGCAGCCTACAGGGGGAGATGAACACTGAAGCTTTCTTT. This translates into CASSLQGEMNTEAFF.

This clone was observed a few times. The chain links TRBV29-1 to TRBJ2-3; D is possibly TRBD2 (5 bases). The CDR3 is 13 amino acids. V was pared by 5 bases and J by 2 bases, with 11 bases between. Germline CDR1 SQVTM, CDR2 ANQGSEA. CDR3 loop: CSVRLPYTDTQYF. In nucleotides, the CDR3 is TGCAGCGTTCGACTACCCTACACAGATACGCAGTATTTT.

The rearrangement uses TRBV5-5 and TRBJ2-7, with 7 bases fitting TRBD1. CDR1 and CDR2 (germline): SGHKS, YYEKEE (reference sequence). After removal of 2 bases from V and 0 bases from J, the junction contained 8 bases not matched to a gene. CDR3 length: 16 amino acids. DNA of the CDR3: TGTGCCAGCAGCTTAACCACAGGGGTGAGCTCCTACGAGCAGTACTTC. Its protein is CASSLTTGVSSYEQYF.